This TCR beta chain was recorded in a study of T cell repertoires in cytomegalovirus infection. Study-level background: CMV epitopes used comprised recently identified HLA-C-restricted ones and well-studied HLA-B-restricted ones. Public TCR beta signatures marked donors with CMV infection and the matching HLA. The study's findings and limits: Accumulated public TCR beta family frequency recognized individuals carrying CMV together with the relevant HLA. Ex vivo, HLA-C-restricted CMV-specific TCR beta clonotypes prevailed over the rest of the response.

Notes on this clonotype: Its target is unknown.

TCRdb re-called the reads through MiXCR, storing one row per CDR3 protein. The sample lists 450,000 to 550,000 distinct CDR3 sequences, roughly 42% occurring once. This receptor was taken from a human donor in good health (CMV status not recorded). Some clones in this sample may be carry-over from other donors' samples. Sequenced here: cultured PBMCs, sampled from culture after CMV antigen stimulation.

CDR3 region: CSAREGVGTGELFF. The CDR3 DNA reads as TGCAGTGCTAGAGAGGGAGTTGGGACCGGGGAGCTGTTTTTT. The chain recombines TRBV20-1 with TRBJ2-2, with D tentatively TRBD2 (5 bases). Trimming took off 0 bases at V and 5 bases at J, with 10 bases between the two ends. The CDR3 covers 14 residues. CDR1 is DFQATT and CDR2 is SNEGSKA in the germline V gene (reference sequence).